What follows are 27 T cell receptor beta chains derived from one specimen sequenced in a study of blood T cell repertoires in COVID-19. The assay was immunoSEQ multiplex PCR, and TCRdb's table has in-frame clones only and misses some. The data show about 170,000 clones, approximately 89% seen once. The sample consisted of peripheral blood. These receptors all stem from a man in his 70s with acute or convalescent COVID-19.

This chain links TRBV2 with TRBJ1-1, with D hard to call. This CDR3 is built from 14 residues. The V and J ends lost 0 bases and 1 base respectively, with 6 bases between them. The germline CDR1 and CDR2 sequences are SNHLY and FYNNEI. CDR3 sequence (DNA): TGTGCCAGCAGTGAAGCGAGCACGAACACTGAAGCTTTCTTT. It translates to CASSEASTNTEAFF. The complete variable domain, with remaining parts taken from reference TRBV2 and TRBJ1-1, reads EPEVTQTPSHQVTQMGQEVILRCVPISNHLYFYWYRQILGQKVEFLVSFYNNEISEKSEIFDDQFSVERPDGSNFTLKIRSTKLEDSAMYFCASSEASTNTEAFFGQGTRLTVV.

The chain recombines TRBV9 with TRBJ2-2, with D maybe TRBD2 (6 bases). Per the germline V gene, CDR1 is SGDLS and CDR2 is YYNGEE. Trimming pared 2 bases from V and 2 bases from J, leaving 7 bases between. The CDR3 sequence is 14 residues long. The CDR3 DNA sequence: TGTGCCAGCAGCGTCGGGACTAACACCGGGGAGCTGTTTTTT. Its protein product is CASSVGTNTGELFF.

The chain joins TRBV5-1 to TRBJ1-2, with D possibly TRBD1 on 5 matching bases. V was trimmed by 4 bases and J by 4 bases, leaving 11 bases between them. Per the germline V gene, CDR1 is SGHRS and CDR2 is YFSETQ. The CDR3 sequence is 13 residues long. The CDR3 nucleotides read TGCGCCAGCAGCGATCAGGGTAGCTATGGCTACACCTTC. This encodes CASSDQGSYGYTF.

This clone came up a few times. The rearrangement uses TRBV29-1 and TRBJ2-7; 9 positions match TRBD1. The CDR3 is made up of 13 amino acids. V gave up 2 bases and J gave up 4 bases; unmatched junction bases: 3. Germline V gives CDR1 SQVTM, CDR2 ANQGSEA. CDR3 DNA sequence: TGCAGCGTTGAACTGGGACAGGGATACGAGCAGTACTTC. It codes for CSVELGQGYEQYF.

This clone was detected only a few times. CDR3 sequence reads: CAISEYRGGSYGYTF. CDR3 in DNA: TGTGCCATCAGTGAATACAGGGGGGGATCCTATGGCTACACCTTC. V and J are TRBV10-3 and TRBJ1-2, with 8 bases identical to TRBD1. Germline V CDR1 and CDR2: ENHRY, SYGVKD. J was trimmed by 4 bases and V by 3 bases; bases with no gene match: 7. The CDR3 extends over 15 amino acids.

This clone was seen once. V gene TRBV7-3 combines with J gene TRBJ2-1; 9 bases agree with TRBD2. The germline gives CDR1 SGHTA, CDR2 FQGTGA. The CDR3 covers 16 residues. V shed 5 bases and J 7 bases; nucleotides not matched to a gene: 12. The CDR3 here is CASSEPPSGISNEQFF. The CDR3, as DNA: TGTGCCAGCAGCGAACCCCCTAGCGGGATCAGTAATGAGCAGTTCTTC.

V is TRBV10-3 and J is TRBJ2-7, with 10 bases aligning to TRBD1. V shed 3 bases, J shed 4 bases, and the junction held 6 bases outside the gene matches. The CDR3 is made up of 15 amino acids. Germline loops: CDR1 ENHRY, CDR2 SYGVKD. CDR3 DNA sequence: TGTGCCATCAGTGACCGGGACAGGGGTTTGTACGAGCAGTACTTC. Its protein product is CAISDRDRGLYEQYF.

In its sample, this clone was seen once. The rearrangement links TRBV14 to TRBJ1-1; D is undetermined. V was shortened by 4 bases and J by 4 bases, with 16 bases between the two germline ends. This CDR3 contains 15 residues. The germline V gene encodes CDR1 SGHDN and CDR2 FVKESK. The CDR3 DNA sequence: TGTGCCAGCAGCCCGCTTGTTAGTGGAGGCACTGAAGCTTTCTTT. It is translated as CASSPLVSGGTEAFF.

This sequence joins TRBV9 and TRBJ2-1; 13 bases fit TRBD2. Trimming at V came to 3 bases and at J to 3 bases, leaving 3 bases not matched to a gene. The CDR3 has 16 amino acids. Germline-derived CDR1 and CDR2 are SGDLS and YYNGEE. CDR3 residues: CASSATSGGIYNEQFF. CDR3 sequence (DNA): TGTGCCAGCAGCGCGACTAGCGGGGGGATCTACAATGAGCAGTTCTTC.

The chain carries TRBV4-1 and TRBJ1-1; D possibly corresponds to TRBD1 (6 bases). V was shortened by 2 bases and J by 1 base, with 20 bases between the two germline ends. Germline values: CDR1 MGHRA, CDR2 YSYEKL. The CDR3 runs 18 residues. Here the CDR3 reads CASSQQPPGHPGNTEAFF. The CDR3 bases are TGCGCCAGCAGCCAACAACCCCCGGGACACCCTGGGAACACTGAAGCTTTCTTT.

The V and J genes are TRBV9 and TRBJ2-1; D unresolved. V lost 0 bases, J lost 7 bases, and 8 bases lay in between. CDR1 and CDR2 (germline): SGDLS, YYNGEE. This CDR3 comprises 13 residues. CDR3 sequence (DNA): TGTGCCAGCAGCGTAGTGTATCGGAATGAGCAGTTCTTC. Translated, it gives CASSVVYRNEQFF.

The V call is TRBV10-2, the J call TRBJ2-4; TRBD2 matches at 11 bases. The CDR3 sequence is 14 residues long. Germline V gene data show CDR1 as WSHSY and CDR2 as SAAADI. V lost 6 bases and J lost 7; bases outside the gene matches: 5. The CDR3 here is CASRETSGNNIQYF. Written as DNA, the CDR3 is TGCGCCAGCAGGGAGACTAGCGGGAATAACATTCAGTACTTC.

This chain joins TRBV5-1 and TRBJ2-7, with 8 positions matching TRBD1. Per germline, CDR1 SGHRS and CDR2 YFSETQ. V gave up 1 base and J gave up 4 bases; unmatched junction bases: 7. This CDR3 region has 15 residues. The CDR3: CASSLIRTGTYEQYF. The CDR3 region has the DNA TGCGCCAGCAGCTTGATCAGGACAGGGACGTACGAGCAGTACTTC.

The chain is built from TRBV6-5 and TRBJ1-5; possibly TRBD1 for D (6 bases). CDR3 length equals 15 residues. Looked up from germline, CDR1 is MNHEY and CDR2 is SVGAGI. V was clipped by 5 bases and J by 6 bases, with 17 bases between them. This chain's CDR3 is CASSNRGGRGQPQHF. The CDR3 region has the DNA TGTGCCAGCAGTAACCGCGGGGGGCGCGGTCAGCCCCAGCATTTT.

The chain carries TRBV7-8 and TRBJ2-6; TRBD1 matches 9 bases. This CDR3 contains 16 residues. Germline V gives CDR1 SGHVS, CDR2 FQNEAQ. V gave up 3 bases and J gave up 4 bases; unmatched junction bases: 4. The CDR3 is CASSFLQGAGANVLTF. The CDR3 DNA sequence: TGTGCCAGCAGCTTCCTACAGGGGGCCGGGGCCAACGTCCTGACTTTC.

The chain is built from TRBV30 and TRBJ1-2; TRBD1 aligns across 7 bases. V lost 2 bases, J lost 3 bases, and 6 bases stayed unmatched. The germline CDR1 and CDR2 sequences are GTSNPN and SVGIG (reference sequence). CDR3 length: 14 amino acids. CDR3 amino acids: CAWSSQGGYYGYTF. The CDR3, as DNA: TGTGCCTGGAGTTCTCAGGGGGGTTACTATGGCTACACCTTC. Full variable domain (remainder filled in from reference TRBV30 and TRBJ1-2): SQTIHQWPATLVQPVGSPLSLECTVEGTSNPNLYWYRQAAGRGLQLLFYSVGIGQISSEVPQNLSASRPQDRQFILSSKKLLLSDSGFYLCAWSSQGGYYGYTFGSGTRLTVV.

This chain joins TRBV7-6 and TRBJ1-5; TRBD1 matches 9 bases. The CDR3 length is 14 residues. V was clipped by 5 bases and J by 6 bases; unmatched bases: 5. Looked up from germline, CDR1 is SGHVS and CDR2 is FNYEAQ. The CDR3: CASSTTGGGQPQHF. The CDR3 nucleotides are TGTGCCAGCAGCACAACAGGGGGCGGTCAGCCCCAGCATTTT.

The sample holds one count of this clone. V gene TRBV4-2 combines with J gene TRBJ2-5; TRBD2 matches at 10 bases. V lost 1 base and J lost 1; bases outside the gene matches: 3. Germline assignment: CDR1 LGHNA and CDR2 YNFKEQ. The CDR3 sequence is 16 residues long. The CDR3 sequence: CASSQGLAGTQETQYF. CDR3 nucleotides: TGTGCCAGCAGCCAAGGACTAGCGGGCACCCAAGAGACCCAGTACTTC.

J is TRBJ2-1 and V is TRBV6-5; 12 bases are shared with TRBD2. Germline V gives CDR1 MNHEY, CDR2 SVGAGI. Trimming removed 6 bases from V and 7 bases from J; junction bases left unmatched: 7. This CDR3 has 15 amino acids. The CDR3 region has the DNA TGTGCCAGCAGAGGTCTAGCGGGGGGGATAAATGAGCAGTTCTTC. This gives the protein CASRGLAGGINEQFF.

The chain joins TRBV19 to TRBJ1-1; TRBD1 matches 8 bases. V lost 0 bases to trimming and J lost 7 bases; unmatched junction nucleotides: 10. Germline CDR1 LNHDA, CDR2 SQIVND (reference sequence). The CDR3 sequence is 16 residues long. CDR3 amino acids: CASSIDSWTGKGEAFF. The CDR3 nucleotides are TGTGCCAGTAGTATAGATTCTTGGACAGGGAAGGGTGAAGCTTTCTTT.

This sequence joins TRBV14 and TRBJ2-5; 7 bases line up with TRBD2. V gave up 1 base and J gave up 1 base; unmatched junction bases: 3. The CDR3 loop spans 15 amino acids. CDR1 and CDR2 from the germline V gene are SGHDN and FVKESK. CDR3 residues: CASSQVRGVQETQYF. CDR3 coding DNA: TGTGCCAGCAGCCAAGTCCGGGGGGTCCAAGAGACCCAGTACTTC.

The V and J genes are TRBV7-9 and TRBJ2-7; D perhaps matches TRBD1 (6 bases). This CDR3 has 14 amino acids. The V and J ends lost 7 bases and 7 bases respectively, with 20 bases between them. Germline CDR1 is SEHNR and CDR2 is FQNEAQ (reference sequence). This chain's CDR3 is CASNQGSPPWEQYF. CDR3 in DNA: TGTGCCAGCAATCAGGGGTCCCCACCTTGGGAGCAGTACTTC.

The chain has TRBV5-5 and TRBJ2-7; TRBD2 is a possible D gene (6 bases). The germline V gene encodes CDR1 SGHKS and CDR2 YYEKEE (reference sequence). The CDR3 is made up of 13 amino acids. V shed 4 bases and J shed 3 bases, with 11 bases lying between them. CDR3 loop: CASSRRELYEQYF. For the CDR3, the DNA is TGTGCCAGCAGCAGGCGGGAACTCTACGAGCAGTACTTC. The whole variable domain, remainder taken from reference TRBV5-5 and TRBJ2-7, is DAGVTQSPTHLIKTRGQQVTLRCSPISGHKSVSWYQQVLGQGPQFIFQYYEKEERGRGNFPDRFSARQFPNYSSELNVNALLLGDSALYLCASSRRELYEQYFGPGTRLTVT.

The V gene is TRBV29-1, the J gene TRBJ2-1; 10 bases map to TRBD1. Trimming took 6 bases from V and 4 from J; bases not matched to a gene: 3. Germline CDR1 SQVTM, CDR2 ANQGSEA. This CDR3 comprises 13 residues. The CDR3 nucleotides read TGCAGCGTCGACAGGGGGCAGTACAATGAGCAGTTCTTC. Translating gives CSVDRGQYNEQFF.

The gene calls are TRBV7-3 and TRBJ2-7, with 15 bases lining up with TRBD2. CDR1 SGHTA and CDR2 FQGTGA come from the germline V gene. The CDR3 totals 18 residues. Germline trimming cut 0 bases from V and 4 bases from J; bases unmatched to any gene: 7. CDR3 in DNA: TGTGCCAGCAGCTTAACGGGACTAGCGGGAGGATCTGGGTACGAGCAGTACTTC. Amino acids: CASSLTGLAGGSGYEQYF.

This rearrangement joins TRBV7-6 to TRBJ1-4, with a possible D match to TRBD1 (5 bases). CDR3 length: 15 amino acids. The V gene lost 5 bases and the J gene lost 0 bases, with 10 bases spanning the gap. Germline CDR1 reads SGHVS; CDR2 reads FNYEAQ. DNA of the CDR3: TGTGCCAGCAGCGCACAGGCGTCAACTAATGAAAAACTGTTTTTT. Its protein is CASSAQASTNEKLFF.

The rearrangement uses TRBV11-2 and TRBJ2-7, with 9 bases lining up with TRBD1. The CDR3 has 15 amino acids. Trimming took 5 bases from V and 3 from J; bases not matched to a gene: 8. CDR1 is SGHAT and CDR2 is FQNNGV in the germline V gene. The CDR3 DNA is TGTGCCAGCAGCCCCCCGGGACAGGGCCTCTACGAGCAGTACTTC. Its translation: CASSPPGQGLYEQYF.